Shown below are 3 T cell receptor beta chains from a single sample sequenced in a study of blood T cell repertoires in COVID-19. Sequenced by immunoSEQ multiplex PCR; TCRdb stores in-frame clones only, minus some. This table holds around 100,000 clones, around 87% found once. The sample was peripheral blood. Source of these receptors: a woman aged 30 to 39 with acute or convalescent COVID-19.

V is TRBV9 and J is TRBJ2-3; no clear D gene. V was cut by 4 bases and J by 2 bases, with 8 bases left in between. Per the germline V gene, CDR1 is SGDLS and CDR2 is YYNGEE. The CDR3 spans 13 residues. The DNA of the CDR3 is TGTGCCAGCAGCCTTACTAACACAGATACGCAGTATTTT. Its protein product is CASSLTNTDTQYF.

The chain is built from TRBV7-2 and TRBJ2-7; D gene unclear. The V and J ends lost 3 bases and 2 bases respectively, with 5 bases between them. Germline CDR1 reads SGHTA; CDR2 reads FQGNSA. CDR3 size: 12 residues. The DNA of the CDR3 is TGTGCCAGCAGCTTTCCTCCCTACGAGCAGTACTTC. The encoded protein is CASSFPPYEQYF.

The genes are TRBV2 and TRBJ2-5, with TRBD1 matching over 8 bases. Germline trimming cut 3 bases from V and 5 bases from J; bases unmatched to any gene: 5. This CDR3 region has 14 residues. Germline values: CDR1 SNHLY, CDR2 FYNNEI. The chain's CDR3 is CASSENRGAETQYF. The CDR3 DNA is TGTGCCAGCAGTGAGAACAGGGGGGCGGAGACCCAGTACTTC.